Listed below are T cell receptor beta chains from one sample, sequenced in a study of blood T cell repertoires in COVID-19. Profiled with immunoSEQ multiplex PCR; TCRdb holds only in-frame clones, not every one. The sample holds about 280,000 clones, about nine tenths seen once. What was sequenced was peripheral blood. The receptors were sampled from a man aged 35 to 55 with active or convalescent COVID-19. CDR3s include the opening cysteine and the closing phenylalanine or tryptophan. A D gene is named only where the DNA matches it firmly. Size values are once, few and many counts, or a class for expanded clones, and some rows have none.

D gene: .; clone size: .; J gene: TRBJ1-3; V gene: TRBV25-1; CDR3 protein: CASRGRTAGNTIYF; CDR3 DNA: TGTGCCAGTAGAGGGAGAACGGCTGGAAACACCATATATTTT
D gene: .; clone size: .; J gene: TRBJ1-1; V gene: TRBV7-9; CDR3 protein: CASSLGGGTEAFF; CDR3 DNA: TGTGCCAGCAGCTTAGGAGGCGGCACTGAAGCTTTCTTT
D gene: .; clone size: .; J gene: TRBJ2-5; V gene: TRBV11-3; CDR3 protein: CASMDPGELKETQYF; CDR3 DNA: TGTGCCAGCATGGATCCAGGGGAGCTAAAAGAGACCCAGTACTTC
D gene: TRBD2; clone size: few; J gene: TRBJ2-1; V gene: TRBV7-9; CDR3 protein: CASSLQRDSYNEQFF; CDR3 DNA: TGTGCCAGCAGCCTCCAGCGGGACTCCTACAATGAGCAGTTCTTC
D gene: TRBD2; clone size: .; J gene: TRBJ2-7; V gene: TRBV9; CDR3 protein: CASSAGAGGMGYEQYF; CDR3 DNA: TGTGCCAGCAGCGCAGGAGCGGGAGGGATGGGCTACGAGCAGTACTTC
D gene: .; clone size: .; J gene: TRBJ1-2; V gene: TRBV5-5; CDR3 protein: CASSPTVGATSYGYTF; CDR3 DNA: TGTGCCAGCAGCCCCACGGTGGGGGCTACGTCTTATGGCTACACCTTC
D gene: TRBD2; clone size: .; J gene: TRBJ2-3; V gene: TRBV2; CDR3 protein: CASSPTSGRRGDTQYF; CDR3 DNA: TGTGCCAGCAGCCCGACTAGCGGGAGACGTGGGGATACGCAGTATTTT
D gene: .; clone size: .; J gene: TRBJ1-2; V gene: TRBV12-3/TRBV12-4; CDR3 protein: CASSLGGGSGYTF; CDR3 DNA: TGTGCCAGCAGCCTCGGTGGAGGGTCTGGCTACACCTTC
D gene: TRBD1; clone size: .; J gene: TRBJ2-2; V gene: TRBV12-5; CDR3 protein: CASGLVPGQGIGELFF; CDR3 DNA: TGTGCTAGTGGTTTGGTCCCGGGACAGGGGATCGGGGAGCTGTTTTTT
D gene: TRBD1; clone size: .; J gene: TRBJ1-1; V gene: TRBV2; CDR3 protein: CASRVQGTNTEAFF; CDR3 DNA: TGTGCCAGCAGGGTACAGGGGACGAACACTGAAGCTTTCTTT
D gene: TRBD2; clone size: .; J gene: TRBJ2-5; V gene: TRBV5-5; CDR3 protein: CASSPREGAGVAQYF; CDR3 DNA: TGTGCCAGCAGCCCGCGGGAGGGAGCGGGAGTCGCCCAGTACTTC
D gene: TRBD1; clone size: .; J gene: TRBJ2-5; V gene: TRBV7-4; CDR3 protein: CASSFSGGETQYF; CDR3 DNA: TGTGCCAGCAGCTTTTCAGGGGGAGAGACCCAGTACTTC
D gene: .; clone size: .; J gene: TRBJ2-2; V gene: TRBV19; CDR3 protein: CASRWGLGTGELFF; CDR3 DNA: TGTGCCAGTAGGTGGGGACTTGGAACCGGGGAGCTGTTTTTT
D gene: TRBD2; clone size: .; J gene: TRBJ2-7; V gene: TRBV5-4; CDR3 protein: CASSFRLAGGSSYEQYF; CDR3 DNA: TGTGCCAGCAGCTTCAGACTAGCGGGAGGGAGCTCCTACGAGCAGTACTTC
D gene: .; clone size: .; J gene: TRBJ2-7; V gene: TRBV4-1; CDR3 protein: CASSQPGWGRRYF; CDR3 DNA: TGCGCCAGCAGCCAACCGGGGTGGGGTCGGCGGTACTTC
D gene: .; clone size: .; J gene: TRBJ2-1; V gene: TRBV19; CDR3 protein: CASSTFDEQFF; CDR3 DNA: TGTGCCAGTAGTACCTTCGATGAGCAGTTCTTC
D gene: TRBD1; clone size: .; J gene: TRBJ1-1; V gene: TRBV9; CDR3 protein: CASRPGQGIGTEAFF; CDR3 DNA: TGTGCCAGCCGCCCCGGACAGGGGATAGGCACTGAAGCTTTCTTT
D gene: TRBD1; clone size: .; J gene: TRBJ2-7; V gene: TRBV19; CDR3 protein: CAAGGRTGGYEQYF; CDR3 DNA: TGTGCCGCCGGAGGAAGGACAGGGGGCTACGAGCAGTACTTC
D gene: .; clone size: .; J gene: TRBJ1-2; V gene: TRBV10-1; CDR3 protein: CASSEIGAALFYGYTF; CDR3 DNA: TGCGCCAGCAGTGAGATAGGGGCGGCTCTCTTCTATGGCTACACCTTC
D gene: TRBD2; clone size: .; J gene: TRBJ2-1; V gene: TRBV5-1; CDR3 protein: CASSSRREAGGRDEQFF; CDR3 DNA: TGCGCCAGCAGCTCCCGACGGGAAGCGGGAGGGCGGGATGAGCAGTTCTTC
D gene: TRBD1; clone size: .; J gene: TRBJ2-7; V gene: TRBV27; CDR3 protein: CASTQWAGTGVLKQYF; CDR3 DNA: TGTGCCAGCACCCAATGGGCCGGGACAGGGGTTTTGAAGCAGTACTTC
D gene: .; clone size: .; J gene: TRBJ2-1; V gene: TRBV7-3; CDR3 protein: CASSPPGAGEQFF; CDR3 DNA: TGTGCCAGCAGCCCCCCCGGTGCCGGTGAGCAGTTCTTC
D gene: .; clone size: .; J gene: TRBJ1-3; V gene: TRBV19; CDR3 protein: CASSDLRQAGSGNTIYF; CDR3 DNA: TGTGCCAGTAGTGATCTCCGACAGGCAGGCTCTGGAAACACCATATATTTT
D gene: .; clone size: .; J gene: TRBJ2-3; V gene: TRBV30; CDR3 protein: CAWRSGSGTDTQYF; CDR3 DNA: TGTGCCTGGAGGAGCGGCTCTGGCACAGATACGCAGTATTTT
D gene: TRBD1; clone size: .; J gene: TRBJ1-2; V gene: TRBV6-5; CDR3 protein: CASSYDRGNYGYTF; CDR3 DNA: TGTGCCAGCAGTTACGACAGGGGTAACTATGGCTACACCTTC
D gene: TRBD1; clone size: .; J gene: TRBJ1-3; V gene: TRBV9; CDR3 protein: CASSGPGTENTIYF; CDR3 DNA: TGTGCCAGCAGCGGGCCAGGGACAGAAAACACCATATATTTT
D gene: TRBD1; clone size: .; J gene: TRBJ2-2; V gene: TRBV6-5; CDR3 protein: CASTPTGGGNGELFF; CDR3 DNA: TGTGCCAGCACCCCCACAGGGGGCGGGAACGGGGAGCTGTTTTTT
D gene: .; clone size: .; J gene: TRBJ1-2; V gene: TRBV19; CDR3 protein: CASSMGRGYGYTF; CDR3 DNA: TGTGCCAGTAGTATGGGGCGCGGCTATGGCTACACCTTC
D gene: .; clone size: .; J gene: TRBJ2-5; V gene: TRBV14; CDR3 protein: CASSQDENRVETQYF; CDR3 DNA: TGTGCCAGCAGCCAAGATGAGAACAGGGTGGAGACCCAGTACTTC
D gene: TRBD1; clone size: .; J gene: TRBJ1-6; V gene: TRBV18; CDR3 protein: CASSPTGESASPLHF; CDR3 DNA: TGTGCCAGCTCACCTACAGGGGAGTCGGCTTCACCCCTCCACTTT
D gene: .; clone size: .; J gene: TRBJ2-2; V gene: TRBV25-1; CDR3 protein: CASSFRDGTGELFF; CDR3 DNA: TGTGCCAGCAGTTTCCGAGACGGGACCGGGGAGCTGTTTTTT
D gene: TRBD1; clone size: .; J gene: TRBJ2-2; V gene: TRBV10-3; CDR3 protein: CAIGTGGANTGELFF; CDR3 DNA: TGTGCCATCGGGACAGGGGGCGCGAACACCGGGGAGCTGTTTTTT
D gene: .; clone size: .; J gene: TRBJ1-1; V gene: TRBV11-3; CDR3 protein: CASSSSHSNTEAFF; CDR3 DNA: TGTGCCAGCAGCTCCTCTCACTCGAACACTGAAGCTTTCTTT
D gene: TRBD1; clone size: .; J gene: TRBJ2-3; V gene: TRBV5-4; CDR3 protein: CASSFKQGVTDTQYF; CDR3 DNA: TGTGCCAGCAGCTTTAAACAGGGGGTGACAGATACGCAGTATTTT
D gene: TRBD2; clone size: .; J gene: TRBJ2-1; V gene: TRBV2; CDR3 protein: CASSARPQSGTSGYNEQFF; CDR3 DNA: TGTGCCAGCAGCGCCCGGCCCCAGTCCGGGACTAGCGGATACAATGAGCAGTTCTTC
D gene: .; clone size: .; J gene: TRBJ1-2; V gene: TRBV6-5; CDR3 protein: CASREGPGYTF; CDR3 DNA: TGTGCCAGCAGGGAGGGTCCGGGCTACACCTTC
D gene: .; clone size: .; J gene: TRBJ1-1; V gene: TRBV28; CDR3 protein: CASSGPGMNTEAFF; CDR3 DNA: TGTGCCAGCAGTGGACCGGGGATGAACACTGAAGCTTTCTTT
D gene: TRBD2; clone size: .; J gene: TRBJ2-1; V gene: TRBV9; CDR3 protein: CASSVAGTSGENEQFF; CDR3 DNA: TGTGCCAGCAGCGTAGCCGGGACTAGCGGAGAAAATGAGCAGTTCTTC
D gene: TRBD2; clone size: .; J gene: TRBJ2-1; V gene: TRBV6-2/TRBV6-3; CDR3 protein: CASSYGRAYNEQFF; CDR3 DNA: TGTGCCAGCAGTTACGGGAGGGCCTACAATGAGCAGTTCTTC
D gene: .; clone size: .; J gene: TRBJ2-1; V gene: TRBV5-1; CDR3 protein: CASSFSTGLSSYNEQFF; CDR3 DNA: TGCGCCAGCTCCTTTTCCACGGGTTTAAGCTCCTACAATGAGCAGTTCTTC
D gene: TRBD2; clone size: once; J gene: TRBJ2-7; V gene: TRBV10-1; CDR3 protein: CASSTSGRGHEQYF; CDR3 DNA: TGCGCCAGCAGTACTAGCGGGAGGGGCCACGAGCAGTACTTC
D gene: TRBD2; clone size: .; J gene: TRBJ2-3; V gene: TRBV7-9; CDR3 protein: CASSQTSGGADTQYF; CDR3 DNA: TGTGCCAGCAGCCAGACTAGCGGAGGGGCAGATACGCAGTATTTT
D gene: .; clone size: few; J gene: TRBJ1-5; V gene: TRBV5-5; CDR3 protein: CASSLWRVDQPQHF; CDR3 DNA: TGTGCCAGCAGCCTCTGGAGGGTCGATCAGCCCCAGCATTTT
D gene: .; clone size: .; J gene: TRBJ1-1; V gene: TRBV5-1; CDR3 protein: CASSAVSTVNTEAFF; CDR3 DNA: TGCGCCAGCAGCGCGGTAAGCACTGTTAACACTGAAGCTTTCTTT
D gene: .; clone size: .; J gene: TRBJ1-6; V gene: TRBV5-1; CDR3 protein: CASSKTGTSGSPLHF; CDR3 DNA: TGCGCCAGCAGCAAGACCGGGACATCCGGTTCACCCCTCCACTTT
D gene: .; clone size: .; J gene: TRBJ2-2; V gene: TRBV9; CDR3 protein: CASSVVDSGTGELFF; CDR3 DNA: TGTGCCAGCAGCGTAGTTGACTCGGGGACCGGGGAGCTGTTTTTT